The 22 T cell receptor beta chains presented below share a single source sample, sequenced in a study of blood T cell repertoires in COVID-19. TCRdb keeps only in-frame clones here, not all; method: immunoSEQ multiplex PCR. The top ten hold less than 3% of the sample, which has a few hundred thousand clones, less than 90% seen once. The sequenced sample consisted of PBMCs or T cells enriched from blood (not recorded which). The receptors stem from a woman aged 45-65 years who had recovered from COVID-19.

The V gene is TRBV29-1, the J gene TRBJ1-1; no reliable D call. This CDR3 has 14 residues. With 3 bases removed from V and 4 bases from J, the gap between germline ends came to 15 bases. CDR1 and CDR2 from the germline V gene are SQVTM and ANQGSEA. The CDR3 sequence is CSVETKRVATEAFF. CDR3 nucleotide sequence: TGCAGCGTTGAGACGAAACGGGTGGCCACTGAAGCTTTCTTT.

V usage is TRBV19 and J usage is TRBJ1-4; D is possibly TRBD1 (5 bases). CDR1 is LNHDA, CDR2 SQIVND, per germline (reference sequence). V lost 1 base, J lost 0 bases, and 15 bases lay in between. The CDR3 has 18 amino acids. The CDR3 is CASSIVRNRRATNEKLFF. CDR3 nucleotide sequence: TGTGCCAGTAGTATAGTCCGGAACAGGCGTGCAACTAATGAAAAACTGTTTTTT.

The gene calls are TRBV28 and TRBJ1-2, with D perhaps TRBD1 (5 bases). Germline-derived CDR1 and CDR2 are MDHEN and SYDVKM. The CDR3 is 15 amino acids. Between the trimmed V and J ends, which lost 3 bases and 1 base, there was a span of 12 bases. The CDR3 sequence is CASSFGGEGNYGYTF. The CDR3 DNA reads as TGTGCCAGCAGTTTTGGGGGGGAAGGTAACTATGGCTACACCTTC.

The chain joins TRBV12-3 or TRBV12-4 to TRBJ2-5; D call uncertain. V was pared by 3 bases and J by 5 bases, with 4 bases between. The CDR3 consists of 11 residues. CDR3 DNA: TGTGCCAGCAGTTTTAGTGAGACCCAGTACTTC. Protein sequence: CASSFSETQYF.

This rearrangement joins TRBV2 to TRBJ2-6; D gene uncertain. Trimming stripped 3 bases from V and 1 base from J, with 19 bases between. This CDR3 has 19 amino acids. CDR1 SNHLY and CDR2 FYNNEI come from the germline V gene. The CDR3 region has the DNA TGTGCCAGCAGTGACTGGGCCCCACTCACTCGGTCTGGGGCCAACGTCCTGACTTTC. It encodes CASSDWAPLTRSGANVLTF.

This clone was counted a single time. The rearrangement uses TRBV7-2 and TRBJ1-2; D is undetermined. The CDR3 sequence is 17 residues long. Germline CDR1 is SGHTA and CDR2 is FQGNSA. V dropped 2 bases and J dropped 3 bases, with 19 bases sitting between them. The CDR3, as DNA: TGTGCCAGCAGCTTATATAGGATAGGCAGGTGGGACTATGGCTACACCTTC. Its translation is CASSLYRIGRWDYGYTF.

With regard to this clone: The sample carries other DNA sequences with the same CDR3. The V call is TRBV5-1, the J call TRBJ2-1; 7 bases align to TRBD1. Germline CDR1 is SGHRS and CDR2 is YFSETQ. The CDR3 is made up of 14 amino acids. Trimming cost V 4 bases and J 1 base; bases outside gene matches: 2. The chain's CDR3 is CASSLGQSYNEQFF. In nucleotides, the CDR3 is TGCGCCAGCAGCCTGGGACAGTCCTACAATGAGCAGTTCTTC. Full variable domain (missing parts from reference TRBV5-1 and TRBJ2-1): KAGVTQTPRYLIKTRGQQVTLSCSPISGHRSVSWYQQTPGQGLQFLFEYFSETQRNKGNFPGRFSGRQFSNSRSEMNVSTLELGDSALYLCASSLGQSYNEQFFGPGTRLTVL.

The chain couples TRBV19 to TRBJ1-2; the match to TRBD1 covers 9 bases. The CDR3 totals 15 residues. Per the germline V gene, CDR1 is LNHDA and CDR2 is SQIVND (reference sequence). V lost 6 bases to trimming and J lost 7 bases; unmatched junction nucleotides: 12. The CDR3 DNA is TGTGCCAGTAGAGTTCGGGACAGGGAACAAGGTGGCTACACCTTC. Translating gives CASRVRDREQGGYTF.

V is TRBV6-5 and J is TRBJ1-2; D is unresolved. The CDR3 extends over 14 amino acids. V was pared by 6 bases and J by 6 bases, with 17 bases between. Germline loops: CDR1 MNHEY, CDR2 SVGAGI. The CDR3 DNA follows: TGTGCCAGCAGCGACTCGCCTGGCGGTCATGGCTACACCTTC. Its translation: CASSDSPGGHGYTF.

The V gene is TRBV28, the J gene TRBJ1-1; tentative D call: TRBD1 (5 bases). The CDR3 runs to 15 residues. The V gene lost 8 bases and the J gene lost 3 bases, with 19 bases spanning the gap. The germline V gene encodes CDR1 MDHEN and CDR2 SYDVKM. The CDR3 DNA reads TGTGCCAGCGAACCACGAAGGGGTATCGACACTGAAGCTTTCTTT. It encodes CASEPRRGIDTEAFF.

CDR3 sequence: CASSDRAIYGYTF. The CDR3 DNA sequence: TGTGCCAGTAGTGACAGGGCCATATATGGCTACACCTTC. V gene TRBV19 combines with J gene TRBJ1-2, with TRBD1 matching 7 bases. Germline loops: CDR1 LNHDA, CDR2 SQIVND (reference sequence). This CDR3 is 13 amino acids long. Trimming took 5 bases from V and 5 from J; bases not matched to a gene: 5.

V usage is TRBV6-5 and J usage is TRBJ1-2; the match to TRBD1 covers 12 bases. The germline CDR1 and CDR2 sequences are MNHEY and SVGAGI. CDR3 length: 13 residues. With 6 bases clipped from V and 7 bases from J, the junction kept 3 bases outside the gene matches. The CDR3 DNA follows: TGTGCCAGCAGGAAGGGACAGGGGGCTGGCTACACCTTC. As protein: CASRKGQGAGYTF.

The gene calls are TRBV7-9 and TRBJ2-1; 12 nucleotides align to TRBD1. The V gene end was trimmed by 3 bases and the J gene end by 8 bases; junction bases not matched to a gene: 5. Germline V gene data show CDR1 as SEHNR and CDR2 as FQNEAQ (reference sequence). The CDR3 sequence is 15 residues long. The DNA of the CDR3 is TGTGCCAGCAGCTTTCCGGGACAGGGGGCTCATGAGCAGTTCTTC. Protein sequence: CASSFPGQGAHEQFF.

CDR3 sequence reads: CASSPMGASNTEAFF. The CDR3 DNA reads TGTGCCAGCTCACCAATGGGGGCCTCGAACACTGAAGCTTTCTTT. The chain couples TRBV18 to TRBJ1-1; D is perhaps TRBD1 (6 bases). Looked up from germline, CDR1 is KGHSH and CDR2 is LQKENI. Between the trimmed V and J ends, which lost 2 bases and 1 base, there was a span of 11 bases. There are 15 residues in the CDR3.

In this sample, this clone turned up once. The chain joins TRBV3-1 (or the pseudogene TRBV3-2) to TRBJ2-1; D might be TRBD2 (6 bases). Deletions cut 1 base from V and 10 bases from J, with 11 bases between. The CDR3 has 13 amino acids. Germline CDR1 is LGHDT and CDR2 is YNNKEL (reference sequence). For the CDR3, the DNA is TGTGCCAGCAGCCAAGTCAGTCGGGGGGAGCAGTTCTTC. This encodes CASSQVSRGEQFF.

V gene TRBV6-5 combines with J gene TRBJ1-1; 8 bases map to TRBD1. Germline CDR1 and CDR2: MNHEY and SVGAGI. The CDR3 has 15 amino acids. With V trimmed by 6 bases and J by 4 bases, 10 bases remained unmatched. The CDR3 nucleotides are TGTGCCAGCAGCAAGGCAGGGGGCAGGGTCACTGAAGCTTTCTTT. It encodes CASSKAGGRVTEAFF.

The V and J genes are TRBV5-1 and TRBJ2-7; 11 nucleotides align to TRBD1. The CDR3 consists of 14 residues. V lost 4 bases to trimming and J lost 6 bases; unmatched junction nucleotides: 6. From germline, CDR1 is SGHRS and CDR2 YFSETQ. CDR3 protein: CASSPAGTGGEQYF. In DNA, the CDR3 is TGCGCCAGCAGCCCGGCCGGGACAGGGGGCGAGCAGTACTTC.

This chain links TRBV24-1 with TRBJ1-2; D gene uncertain. V dropped 5 bases and J dropped 3 bases, with 9 bases sitting between them. The germline V gene has CDR1 KGHDR and CDR2 SFDVKD. CDR3 length: 13 residues. The CDR3 nucleotides are TGTGCCACCAGTGCTGCAGAGGACTATGGCTACACCTTC. Protein product: CATSAAEDYGYTF.

CDR3 sequence reads: CASSYFMNTEAFF. CDR3 DNA: TGTGCCAGCAGTTATTTCATGAACACTGAAGCTTTCTTT. The chain joins TRBV6-6 to TRBJ1-1, with no clear D. The CDR3 is made up of 13 amino acids. The germline CDR1 and CDR2 sequences are MNHNY and SVGAGI (reference sequence). V lost 3 bases to trimming and J lost 0 bases, with 5 bases between them.

The chain uses TRBV7-6 and TRBJ1-1, with a weak D call TRBD1 (6 bases). The CDR3 extends over 15 amino acids. V was trimmed by 5 bases and J by 3 bases, leaving 16 bases between them. Germline V gene sequence: CDR1 SGHVS, CDR2 FNYEAQ. The CDR3, as DNA: TGTGCCAGCAGCCCCCGAGGGGGGGCGGACACTGAAGCTTTCTTT. It specifies CASSPRGGADTEAFF. The variable domain in full, completed from reference TRBV7-6 and TRBJ1-1, reads GAGVSQSPRYKVTKRGQDVALRCDPISGHVSLYWYRQALGQGPEFLTYFNYEAQQDKSGLPNDRFSAERPEGSISTLTIQRTEQRDSAMYRCASSPRGGADTEAFFGQGTRLTVV.

The chain links TRBV2 to TRBJ2-7; no reliable D call. The V and J ends lost 4 bases and 0 bases respectively, with 13 bases between them. The CDR3 consists of 15 residues. Germline CDR1 and CDR2: SNHLY and FYNNEI. For the CDR3, the DNA is TGTGCCAGCAGTGTCCGTCAGGCGAGCTCCTACGAGCAGTACTTC. It encodes CASSVRQASSYEQYF.

This sequence joins TRBV6-5 and TRBJ1-2, with D perhaps matching TRBD1 (5 bases). Germline CDR1 MNHEY, CDR2 SVGAGI. Between the trimmed V and J ends, which lost 5 bases and 6 bases, there was a span of 16 bases. The CDR3 covers 14 residues. The CDR3, as DNA: TGTGCCAGCAGTAACGGCCAGGGTGAGGATGGCTACACCTTC. This sequence encodes CASSNGQGEDGYTF.